Presented here are 24 T cell receptor beta chains from one specimen sequenced in a study of blood T cell repertoires in COVID-19. Using immunoSEQ multiplex PCR, the repertoire was profiled, and TCRdb retains in-frame clones only, with some absent. The table lists about 270,000 clones, around 81% of them singletons. The source material was peripheral blood. These receptors came from a woman between 50 and 59 years old with active or convalescent COVID-19.

CDR3 loop: CASTVSGSRYNEQFF. The CDR3 region has the DNA TGTGCCAGTACCGTTAGCGGGAGTAGGTACAATGAGCAGTTCTTC. This chain joins TRBV19 and TRBJ2-1; 9 bases map to TRBD2. The germline V gene encodes CDR1 LNHDA and CDR2 SQIVND (reference sequence). The CDR3 is made up of 15 amino acids. V lost 7 bases, J lost 4 bases, and 8 bases stayed unmatched. Full variable domain (rest looked up from reference TRBV19 and TRBJ2-1): DGGITQSPKYLFRKEGQNVTLSCEQNLNHDAMYWYRQDPGQGLRLIYYSQIVNDFQKGDIAEGYSVSREKKESFPLTVTSAQKNPTAFYLCASTVSGSRYNEQFFGPGTRLTVL.

The V and J genes are TRBV28 and TRBJ2-3; 8 bases line up with TRBD1. Looked up from germline, CDR1 is MDHEN and CDR2 is SYDVKM. Germline trimming cut 5 bases from V and 3 bases from J; bases unmatched to any gene: 7. The CDR3 loop spans 15 amino acids. CDR3 nucleotide sequence: TGTGCCAGCAGTCAAGGACAGGGTAGAACAGATACGCAGTATTTT. Amino acids: CASSQGQGRTDTQYF.

The rearrangement links TRBV9 to TRBJ1-1; TRBD1 aligns across 8 bases. Trimming at V came to 4 bases and at J to 1 base, leaving 6 bases not matched to a gene. The CDR3 runs 15 residues. Germline loops: CDR1 SGDLS, CDR2 YYNGEE. The CDR3 reads CASSPRDRRNTEAFF. The CDR3 DNA reads as TGTGCCAGCAGCCCCCGGGACAGGAGGAACACTGAAGCTTTCTTT.

The chain joins TRBV20-1 to TRBJ2-1; the D gene is possibly TRBD2 (6 bases). Germline loops: CDR1 DFQATT, CDR2 SNEGSKA (reference sequence). The V gene lost 6 bases and the J gene lost 9 bases, with 12 bases spanning the gap. The CDR3 contains 11 residues. CDR3 protein: CSAEGRREQFF. CDR3 nucleotides: TGCAGTGCCGAGGGGAGGCGTGAGCAGTTCTTC.

The chain employs TRBV12-3 or TRBV12-4 and TRBJ1-1; perhaps TRBD1 as D (6 bases). V was trimmed by 6 bases and J by 8 bases, leaving 13 bases between them. CDR3 length: 12 amino acids. CDR3 amino acids: CASSLRRGEAFF. The CDR3, as DNA: TGTGCCAGCAGCCTAAGAAGGGGGGAAGCTTTCTTT.

The chain recombines TRBV3-1 (or the pseudogene TRBV3-2) with TRBJ2-3; 12 bases are a match to TRBD2. The CDR3 spans 19 residues. Trimming removed 0 bases from V and 4 bases from J; junction bases left unmatched: 11. Germline CDR1 LGHDT, CDR2 YNNKEL (reference sequence). The DNA of the CDR3 is TGTGCCAGCAGCCAAGAGCGGCTCCTAGCGGGAGGGGTCGCAGATACGCAGTATTTT. Translating it yields CASSQERLLAGGVADTQYF.

The chain recombines TRBV7-3 with TRBJ2-1, with 8 bases lining up with TRBD1. Losses at the gene ends were 4 bases for V and 7 bases for J; bases not matched to a gene: 18. Germline CDR1 is SGHTA and CDR2 is FQGTGA. The CDR3 is 18 residues long. CDR3 region: CASSSHPPDRVIPNEQFF. The CDR3, as DNA: TGTGCCAGCAGCTCACACCCCCCGGACAGGGTTATCCCTAATGAGCAGTTCTTC. Variable domain in full (rest from reference TRBV7-3 and TRBJ2-1): GAGVSQTPSNKVTEKGKYVELRCDPISGHTALYWYRQSLGQGPEFLIYFQGTGAADDSGLPNDRFFAVRPEGSVSTLKIQRTERGDSAVYLCASSSHPPDRVIPNEQFFGPGTRLTVL.

The V call is TRBV5-6, the J call TRBJ2-1; 9 nucleotides align to TRBD1. The CDR3 spans 14 residues. The germline gives CDR1 SGHDT, CDR2 YYEEEE. Trimming took 2 bases from V and 7 from J; bases not matched to a gene: 4. CDR3 residues: CASSFGTGWNEQFF. As DNA, the CDR3 is TGTGCCAGCAGCTTCGGGACAGGGTGGAATGAGCAGTTCTTC.

This clone was detected ten times or more. This chain joins TRBV4-2 and TRBJ2-7, with 7 bases matching TRBD2. The CDR3 covers 15 residues. V lost 1 base and J lost 9; bases outside the gene matches: 12. Germline assignment: CDR1 LGHNA and CDR2 YNFKEQ. CDR3 DNA: TGTGCCAGCAGCCAAGGACTAGCTCAAATCAGTGGGCAGTACTTC. This encodes CASSQGLAQISGQYF.

This clone was recorded once. V usage is TRBV6-5 and J usage is TRBJ1-6; possibly TRBD1 for D (6 bases). This CDR3 region has 14 residues. Trimming took 6 bases from V and 4 from J, leaving 10 bases between them. Looked up from germline, CDR1 is MNHEY and CDR2 is SVGAGI. CDR3 nucleotide sequence: TGTGCCAGCAGCGGACAGTTATATAATTCACCCCTCCACTTT. Translated, it gives CASSGQLYNSPLHF.

The V call is TRBV4-2, the J call TRBJ1-1, with a weak D call TRBD1 (5 bases). The CDR3 runs to 15 residues. The germline V and J ends were trimmed by 5 bases and 1 base, with 14 bases remaining between them. Germline assignment: CDR1 LGHNA and CDR2 YNFKEQ. CDR3 nucleotide sequence: TGTGCCAGCAGCGCCCAGGGATTTGCGAACACTGAAGCTTTCTTT. Translating it yields CASSAQGFANTEAFF.

The chain recombines TRBV12-3 or TRBV12-4 with TRBJ1-1; no clear D. Trimming took 7 bases from V and 4 from J, leaving 7 bases between them. CDR3 length: 11 residues. CDR3 sequence (DNA): TGTGCCAGCACCCAATCCACTGAAGCTTTCTTT. It is translated as CASTQSTEAFF.

The V gene is TRBV24-1, the J gene TRBJ2-7; 13 bases fit TRBD2. V shed 6 bases and J 5 bases; nucleotides not matched to a gene: 12. The germline CDR1 and CDR2 sequences are KGHDR and SFDVKD. The CDR3 is made up of 17 amino acids. This chain's CDR3 is CATSRGAGLAGFHEQYF. DNA of the CDR3: TGTGCCACCAGTCGAGGTGCGGGACTAGCGGGATTCCACGAGCAGTACTTC.

The chain combines TRBV11-2 with TRBJ2-2; TRBD2 matches at 13 bases. The V and J ends lost 5 bases and 2 bases, in that order; junction bases with no gene match: 8. Looked up from germline, CDR1 is SGHAT and CDR2 is FQNNGV. CDR3 length equals 18 residues. Written as DNA, the CDR3 is TGTGCCAGCAGCGGTCGACTAGCGGGAGGAGCTAACACCGGGGAGCTGTTTTTT. Translating gives CASSGRLAGGANTGELFF. The full variable domain, completed using reference TRBV11-2 and TRBJ2-2, is EAGVAQSPRYKIIEKRQSVAFWCNPISGHATLYWYQQILGQGPKLLIQFQNNGVVDDSQLPKDRFSAERLKGVDSTLKIQPAKLEDSAVYLCASSGRLAGGANTGELFFGEGSRLTVL.

The CDR3 reads CASSRSATGRSYEQYF. As DNA, the CDR3 is TGTGCCAGCAGCCGGTCTGCGACAGGACGCTCCTACGAGCAGTACTTC. V usage is TRBV9 and J usage is TRBJ2-7, with a tentative D call TRBD1 (6 bases). Germline V gives CDR1 SGDLS, CDR2 YYNGEE. The CDR3 is 16 amino acids. Trimming took 4 bases from V and 0 from J, leaving 17 bases between them. Looking up the rest from reference TRBV9 and TRBJ2-7 gives the full variable domain: DSGVTQTPKHLITATGQRVTLRCSPRSGDLSVYWYQQSLDQGLQFLIQYYNGEERAKGNILERFSAQQFPDLHSELNLSSLELGDSALYFCASSRSATGRSYEQYFGPGTRLTVT.

This chain connects TRBV29-1 to TRBJ2-3, with 14 bases that match TRBD2. With V trimmed by 7 bases and J by 6 bases, 9 bases remained unmatched. This CDR3 spans 15 amino acids. CDR1 is SQVTM, CDR2 ANQGSEA, per germline. CDR3 in DNA: TGCAGCGCCGGGACTAGCGGGAGTGGAGGGGATACGCAGTATTTT. Translating it yields CSAGTSGSGGDTQYF.

A remark on this clone: Other nucleotide sequences from this sample produce the same CDR3. The chain joins TRBV5-1 to TRBJ2-7; 13 bases are a match to TRBD2. From germline, CDR1 is SGHRS and CDR2 YFSETQ. CDR3 length equals 15 residues. Trimming at V came to 4 bases and at J to 3 bases, leaving 4 bases not matched to a gene. The CDR3 reads CASSPGLAGFYEQYF. CDR3 in DNA: TGCGCCAGCAGCCCGGGACTAGCGGGATTCTACGAGCAGTACTTC.

In regard to this clone: Other DNA sequences in this sample translate to the same CDR3. V is TRBV5-1 and J is TRBJ2-7, with D possibly being TRBD2 (5 bases). The length of the CDR3 is 13 residues. The ends were cut back, 4 bases at V and 2 bases at J, with 10 bases in the middle. Germline V gene sequence: CDR1 SGHRS, CDR2 YFSETQ. DNA of the CDR3: TGCGCCAGCAGCCCCACCGGGACCTACGAGCAGTACTTC. Its translation is CASSPTGTYEQYF.

This chain uses TRBV7-9 with TRBJ1-5; D is perhaps TRBD1 (5 bases). Germline CDR1 is SEHNR and CDR2 is FQNEAQ (reference sequence). The V end lost 0 bases, the J end lost 6 bases, and 18 bases lay between the germline ends. The CDR3 spans 17 residues. CDR3 sequence (DNA): TGTGCCAGCAGCTTAGCTGGGGCAGGCACCTCTAGTCAGCCCCAGCATTTT. Amino acid sequence: CASSLAGAGTSSQPQHF.

The chain couples TRBV10-3 to TRBJ2-7; 12 bases align to TRBD2. CDR1 and CDR2 (germline): ENHRY, SYGVKD. The CDR3 is 15 amino acids. J lost 0 bases, V lost 11 bases, and 8 bases had no gene match. The CDR3 reads CAVSSGRAYSYEQYF. The CDR3 bases are TGTGCCGTCTCTAGCGGGAGGGCTTACTCCTACGAGCAGTACTTC.

This clone is a singleton in its sample. The V call is TRBV7-3, the J call TRBJ2-1, with D perhaps matching TRBD1 (5 bases). CDR3 size: 15 residues. The ends were cut back, 5 bases at V and 0 bases at J, with 11 bases in the middle. Germline CDR1 SGHTA, CDR2 FQGTGA. CDR3 sequence reads: CASSTDSSSYNEQFF. CDR3 coding DNA: TGTGCCAGCAGCACCGACAGTAGCTCCTACAATGAGCAGTTCTTC.

The V gene is TRBV28, the J gene TRBJ1-1; weak D call: TRBD1 (6 bases). The V end was cut by 7 bases, the J end by 3 bases, with 15 bases between. CDR3 length: 14 amino acids. From germline, CDR1 is MDHEN and CDR2 SYDVKM. The CDR3 loop is CASNMPGQHTEAFF. CDR3 DNA sequence: TGTGCCAGCAATATGCCGGGACAACACACTGAAGCTTTCTTT.

This chain joins TRBV27 and TRBJ1-1; D is possibly TRBD1 (6 bases). The CDR3 totals 16 residues. Trimming removed 3 bases from V and 4 bases from J, with 18 bases in between. Per germline, CDR1 MNHEY and CDR2 SMNVEV (reference sequence). This CDR3 reads CASSFAGGREGTEAFF. DNA of the CDR3: TGTGCCAGCAGTTTTGCCGGGGGCAGGGAGGGCACTGAAGCTTTCTTT.

The gene calls are TRBV10-3 and TRBJ1-5; a possible D gene is TRBD1 (5 bases). The germline V gene encodes CDR1 ENHRY and CDR2 SYGVKD. The V end lost 3 bases, the J end lost 11 bases, and 11 bases lay between the germline ends. The CDR3 totals 12 residues. CDR3 DNA sequence: TGTGCCATCAGTGACCCTGGGGGGACCCAGCATTTT. Protein product: CAISDPGGTQHF.